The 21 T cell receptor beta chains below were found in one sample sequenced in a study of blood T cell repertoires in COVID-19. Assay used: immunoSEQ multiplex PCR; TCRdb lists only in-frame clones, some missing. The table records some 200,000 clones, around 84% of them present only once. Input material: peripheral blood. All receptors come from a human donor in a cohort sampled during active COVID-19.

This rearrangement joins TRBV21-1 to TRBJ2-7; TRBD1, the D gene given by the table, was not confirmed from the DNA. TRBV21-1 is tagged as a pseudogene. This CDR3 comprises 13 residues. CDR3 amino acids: CATKDRSSYEQYF. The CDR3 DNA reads TGTGCTACGAAGGACAGATCCTCCTACGAGCAGTACTTC.

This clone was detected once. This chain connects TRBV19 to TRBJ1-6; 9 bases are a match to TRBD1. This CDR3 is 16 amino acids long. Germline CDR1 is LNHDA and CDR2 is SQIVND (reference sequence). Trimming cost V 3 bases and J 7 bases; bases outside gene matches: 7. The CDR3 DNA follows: TGTGCCAGTAGTATGAAAGGGACAGGGCGGAATTCACCCCTCCACTTT. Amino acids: CASSMKGTGRNSPLHF.

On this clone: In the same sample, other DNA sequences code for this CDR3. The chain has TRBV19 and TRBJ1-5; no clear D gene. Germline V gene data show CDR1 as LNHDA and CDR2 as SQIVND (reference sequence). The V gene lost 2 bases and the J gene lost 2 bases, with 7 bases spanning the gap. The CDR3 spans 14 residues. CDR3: CASSIRRGNQPQHF. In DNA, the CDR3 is TGTGCCAGTAGTATACGACGGGGCAATCAGCCCCAGCATTTT.

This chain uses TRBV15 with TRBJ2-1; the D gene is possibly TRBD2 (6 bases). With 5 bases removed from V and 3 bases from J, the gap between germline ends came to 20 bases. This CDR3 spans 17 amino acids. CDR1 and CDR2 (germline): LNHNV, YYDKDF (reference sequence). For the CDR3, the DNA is TGTGCCACCAGCCACACTACCTGGCGGGACTTCTACAATGAGCAGTTCTTC. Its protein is CATSHTTWRDFYNEQFF.

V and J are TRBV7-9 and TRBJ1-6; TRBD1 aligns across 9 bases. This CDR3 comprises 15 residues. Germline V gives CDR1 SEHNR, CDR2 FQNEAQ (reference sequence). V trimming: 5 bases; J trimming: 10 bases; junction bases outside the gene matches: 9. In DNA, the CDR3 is TGTGCCAGCAGCACCCCGGACAGGGGCCGATCACCCCTCCACTTT. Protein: CASSTPDRGRSPLHF.

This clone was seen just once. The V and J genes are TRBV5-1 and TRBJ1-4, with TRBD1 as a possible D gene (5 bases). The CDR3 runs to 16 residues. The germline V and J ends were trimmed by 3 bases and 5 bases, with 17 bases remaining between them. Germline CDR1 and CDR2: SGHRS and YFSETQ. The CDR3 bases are TGCGCCAGCAGCTCGGCTTATGGGGGACTCAATGAAAAACTGTTTTTT. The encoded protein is CASSSAYGGLNEKLFF. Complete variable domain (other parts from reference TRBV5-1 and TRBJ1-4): KAGVTQTPRYLIKTRGQQVTLSCSPISGHRSVSWYQQTPGQGLQFLFEYFSETQRNKGNFPGRFSGRQFSNSRSEMNVSTLELGDSALYLCASSSAYGGLNEKLFFGSGTQLSVL.

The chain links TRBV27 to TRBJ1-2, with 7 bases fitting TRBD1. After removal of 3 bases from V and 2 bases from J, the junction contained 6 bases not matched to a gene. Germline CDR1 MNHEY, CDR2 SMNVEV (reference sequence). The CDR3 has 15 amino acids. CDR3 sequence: CASSLSPGQNYGYTF. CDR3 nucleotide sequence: TGTGCCAGCAGTTTGTCACCGGGACAGAACTATGGCTACACCTTC.

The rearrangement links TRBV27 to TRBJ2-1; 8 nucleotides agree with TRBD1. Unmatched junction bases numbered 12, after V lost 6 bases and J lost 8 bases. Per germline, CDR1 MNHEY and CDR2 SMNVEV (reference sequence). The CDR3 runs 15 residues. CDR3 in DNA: TGTGCCAGCAGACCAAGTCGCAGGGGGCAGGATGAGCAGTTCTTC. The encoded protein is CASRPSRRGQDEQFF.

The CDR3 is CASGLDGLAKNIQYF. CDR3 sequence (DNA): TGTGCTAGTGGTTTGGACGGTTTAGCCAAAAACATTCAGTACTTC. J is TRBJ2-4 and V is TRBV12-5; D remains unclear. Germline V CDR1 and CDR2: LGHNT, FRNRAP. V was clipped by 1 base and J by 0 bases, with 7 bases between them. The CDR3 contains 15 residues.

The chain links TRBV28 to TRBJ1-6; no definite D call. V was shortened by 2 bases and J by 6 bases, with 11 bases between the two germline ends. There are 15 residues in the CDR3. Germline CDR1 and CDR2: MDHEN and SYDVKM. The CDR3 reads CASSLVGPRNSPLHF. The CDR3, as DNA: TGTGCCAGCAGTTTAGTTGGCCCCCGTAATTCACCCCTCCACTTT.

CDR3 loop: CASSESRQGPITDTQYF. The CDR3 DNA reads TGTGCCAGCAGTGAATCGAGACAGGGACCTATCACAGATACGCAGTATTTT. The rearrangement links TRBV2 to TRBJ2-3; TRBD1 aligns across 7 bases. The V gene end was trimmed by 2 bases and the J gene end by 2 bases; junction bases not matched to a gene: 10. Germline CDR1 SNHLY, CDR2 FYNNEI. The CDR3 contains 17 residues.

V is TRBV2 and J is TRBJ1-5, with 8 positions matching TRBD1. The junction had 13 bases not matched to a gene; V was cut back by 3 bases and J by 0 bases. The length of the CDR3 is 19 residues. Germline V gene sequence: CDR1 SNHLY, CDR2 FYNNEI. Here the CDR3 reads CASSEGGRGRSDSNQPQHF. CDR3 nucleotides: TGTGCCAGCAGTGAGGGGGGCAGGGGGCGATCTGATAGCAATCAGCCCCAGCATTTT. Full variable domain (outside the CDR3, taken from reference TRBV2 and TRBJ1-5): EPEVTQTPSHQVTQMGQEVILRCVPISNHLYFYWYRQILGQKVEFLVSFYNNEISEKSEIFDDQFSVERPDGSNFTLKIRSTKLEDSAMYFCASSEGGRGRSDSNQPQHFGDGTRLSIL.

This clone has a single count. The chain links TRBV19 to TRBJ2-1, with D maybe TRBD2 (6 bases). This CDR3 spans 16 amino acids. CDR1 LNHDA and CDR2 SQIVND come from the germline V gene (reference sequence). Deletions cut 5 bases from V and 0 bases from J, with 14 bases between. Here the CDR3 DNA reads TGTGCCAGTAGTCCTTCGGGACTCCGCTCCTACAATGAGCAGTTCTTC. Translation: CASSPSGLRSYNEQFF.

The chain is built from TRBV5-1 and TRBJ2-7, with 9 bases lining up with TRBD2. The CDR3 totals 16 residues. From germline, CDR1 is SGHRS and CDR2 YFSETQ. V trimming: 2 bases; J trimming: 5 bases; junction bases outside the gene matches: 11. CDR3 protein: CASSLQSGTSIHEQYF. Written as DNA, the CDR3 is TGCGCCAGCAGCTTACAATCCGGGACTAGCATCCACGAGCAGTACTTC.

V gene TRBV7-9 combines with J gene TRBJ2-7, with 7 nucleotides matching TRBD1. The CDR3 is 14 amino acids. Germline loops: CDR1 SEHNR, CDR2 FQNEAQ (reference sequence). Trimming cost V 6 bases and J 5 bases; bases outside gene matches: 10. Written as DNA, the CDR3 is TGTGCCAGCAGGTCAAACAGGGGTCATGACGAGCAGTACTTC. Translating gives CASRSNRGHDEQYF.

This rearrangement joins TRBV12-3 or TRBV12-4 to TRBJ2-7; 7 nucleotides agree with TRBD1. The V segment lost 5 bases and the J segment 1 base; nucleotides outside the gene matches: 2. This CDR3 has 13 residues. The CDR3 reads CASSLRGSYEQYF. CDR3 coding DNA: TGTGCCAGCAGTCTCAGGGGGTCCTACGAGCAGTACTTC.

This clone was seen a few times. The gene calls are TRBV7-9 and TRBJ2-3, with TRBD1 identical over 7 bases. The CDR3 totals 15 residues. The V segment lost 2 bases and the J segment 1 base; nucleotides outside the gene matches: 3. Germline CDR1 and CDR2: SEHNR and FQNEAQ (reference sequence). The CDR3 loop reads CASSLTGVRTDTQYF. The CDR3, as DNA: TGTGCCAGCAGCTTAACAGGGGTCCGCACAGATACGCAGTATTTT.

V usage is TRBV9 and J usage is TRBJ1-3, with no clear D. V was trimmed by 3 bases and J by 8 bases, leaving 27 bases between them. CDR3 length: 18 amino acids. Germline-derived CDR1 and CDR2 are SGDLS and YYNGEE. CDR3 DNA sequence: TGTGCCAGCAGCGCCCGAAGTGTGACGGGCCCTGGAGGACACACCATATATTTT. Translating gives CASSARSVTGPGGHTIYF.

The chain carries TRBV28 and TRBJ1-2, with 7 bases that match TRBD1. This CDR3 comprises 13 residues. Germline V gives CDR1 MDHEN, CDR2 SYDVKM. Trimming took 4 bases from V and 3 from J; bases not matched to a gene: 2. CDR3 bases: TGTGCCAGCAGTTCCGACAGGGACTATGGCTACACCTTC. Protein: CASSSDRDYGYTF.

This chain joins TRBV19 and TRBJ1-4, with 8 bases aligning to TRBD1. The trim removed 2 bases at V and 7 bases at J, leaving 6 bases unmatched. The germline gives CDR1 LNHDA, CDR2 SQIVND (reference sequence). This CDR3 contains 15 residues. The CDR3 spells CASSISDRGGEKLFF. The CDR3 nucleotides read TGTGCCAGTAGTATATCAGACAGGGGAGGTGAAAAACTGTTTTTT.

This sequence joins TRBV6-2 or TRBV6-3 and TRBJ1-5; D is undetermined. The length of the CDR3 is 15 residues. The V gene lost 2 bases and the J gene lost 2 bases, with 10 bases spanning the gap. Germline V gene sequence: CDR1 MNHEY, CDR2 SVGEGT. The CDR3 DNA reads TGTGCCAGCAGTTACGGTGGAGTGGGCAATCAGCCCCAGCATTTT. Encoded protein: CASSYGGVGNQPQHF.